The 28 T cell receptor beta chains below come from one sample, sequenced in a study of T cell responses to AZD1222 COVID-19 vaccine (dated by TCRdb to the early 2020s). Per the publication, the time point label means: baseline before first vaccination. Library method: the immunoSEQ multiplex PCR assay. TCRdb re-hosts the immuneACCESS table, in-frame sequences only. Its copies lack some clones; in the studies checked, an unresolved V gene accounts for under half of them, and the cause for the rest is not known. The sample table lists 55,000 to 75,000 clones, around 90% of them with a count of one. The ten top clones hold around 4.9% of the sample. Specimen: peripheral blood, collected on day 0 of AZD1222 vaccination. These receptors came from an adult in good health.

The chain is built from TRBV11-2 and TRBJ1-2, with D unclear. The CDR3 is 15 amino acids. Trimming left V 5 bases short and J 4 bases short, with 17 bases between. The germline V gene encodes CDR1 SGHAT and CDR2 FQNNGV. This CDR3 reads CASSPQDLGSYGYTF. The CDR3, as DNA: TGTGCCAGCAGCCCCCAGGACCTAGGGTCCTATGGCTACACCTTC.

This chain connects TRBV11-3 to TRBJ1-1; D gene ambiguous. This CDR3 is built from 14 residues. From germline, CDR1 is SGHNT and CDR2 YENEEA. The V gene lost 1 base and the J gene lost 1 base, with 7 bases spanning the gap. CDR3 amino acids: CASSLGPANTEAFF. CDR3 coding DNA: TGTGCCAGCAGCTTAGGACCGGCGAACACTGAAGCTTTCTTT.

V is TRBV7-3 and J is TRBJ2-3; perhaps TRBD1 as D (6 bases). Between the trimmed V and J ends, which lost 5 bases and 0 bases, there was a span of 12 bases. CDR1 and CDR2 from the germline V gene are SGHTA and FQGTGA. The CDR3 sequence is 15 residues long. The CDR3 DNA reads as TGTGCCAGCAGCCAAGGGGACACTAGCACAGATACGCAGTATTTT. Translation: CASSQGDTSTDTQYF.

The chain carries TRBV7-2 and TRBJ2-7; D assignment may be TRBD1 or TRBD2 (5 bases each). With 1 base removed from V and 5 bases from J, the gap between germline ends came to 15 bases. The V gene's germline CDR1 is SGHTA and CDR2 FQGNSA. The CDR3 spans 15 residues. Written as DNA, the CDR3 is TGTGCCAGCAGCTTAGTTTGGGGGTTGGTCAACGAGCAGTACTTC. Amino acids: CASSLVWGLVNEQYF.

V is TRBV7-9 and J is TRBJ1-5; D is undetermined. The CDR3 sequence is 14 residues long. Trimming shortened V by 5 bases and J by 3 bases, and 11 bases separated the two germline ends. From germline, CDR1 is SEHNR and CDR2 FQNEAQ (reference sequence). In nucleotides, the CDR3 is TGTGCCAGCAGCCCCCGGACGTCCAATCAGCCCCAGCATTTT. Translated: CASSPRTSNQPQHF.

The chain combines TRBV5-1 with TRBJ2-5; no reliable D call. The CDR3 sequence is 14 residues long. The germline V gene encodes CDR1 SGHRS and CDR2 YFSETQ. Trimming removed 4 bases from V and 0 bases from J, with 10 bases in between. CDR3 amino acids: CASSPGPNQETQYF. The CDR3 nucleotides read TGCGCCAGCAGCCCGGGCCCAAACCAAGAGACCCAGTACTTC.

The chain joins TRBV7-9 to TRBJ2-7; unclear D gene. Germline CDR1 reads SEHNR; CDR2 reads FQNEAQ (reference sequence). V shed 0 bases and J shed 2 bases, with 11 bases lying between them. This CDR3 spans 15 amino acids. The CDR3 coding sequence is TGTGCCAGCAGCTTAGCCTCCTTTACAGCCTACGAGCAGTACTTC. As protein: CASSLASFTAYEQYF.

This clone was counted a single time. V usage is TRBV7-8 and J usage is TRBJ1-6; weak D call: TRBD1 (5 bases). CDR1 is SGHVS and CDR2 is FQNEAQ in the germline V gene. Trimming left V 5 bases short and J 6 bases short, with 23 bases between. The CDR3 runs to 18 residues. The CDR3 DNA follows: TGTGCCAGCAGCCCACATTCTCGGGGGGAAAGGGGTAATTCACCCCTCCACTTT. As protein: CASSPHSRGERGNSPLHF.

The V and J genes are TRBV5-1 and TRBJ1-1, with no clear D. CDR3 size: 13 residues. Germline CDR1 SGHRS, CDR2 YFSETQ. V was cut by 4 bases and J by 1 base, with 8 bases left in between. The CDR3 DNA sequence: TGCGCCAGCAGCCCCGGGAAGAACACTGAAGCTTTCTTT. Protein product: CASSPGKNTEAFF.

The V gene is TRBV19, the J gene TRBJ1-5; D unclear. The CDR3 is 13 amino acids. V lost 4 bases and J lost 6, with 10 bases in between. Germline V lookup: CDR1 LNHDA, CDR2 SQIVND (reference sequence). CDR3 in DNA: TGTGCCAGTAGTAATGGAGTAGGTCAGCCCCAGCATTTT. Protein sequence: CASSNGVGQPQHF.

This chain links TRBV4-2 with TRBJ1-1; 7 positions agree with TRBD1. The length of the CDR3 is 16 residues. Trimming took 3 bases from V and 1 from J; bases not matched to a gene: 8. Germline V gene sequence: CDR1 LGHNA, CDR2 YNFKEQ. CDR3 amino acids: CASSHFGQGGNTEAFF. DNA of the CDR3: TGTGCCAGCAGCCATTTCGGCCAGGGGGGGAACACTGAAGCTTTCTTT.

This clone was seen only a few times. V is TRBV18 and J is TRBJ1-5; D remains unclear. Germline CDR1 KGHSH, CDR2 LQKENI. The CDR3 spans 14 residues. The V end lost 2 bases, the J end lost 2 bases, and 7 bases lay between the germline ends. CDR3 loop: CASSPGEGNQPQHF. CDR3 in DNA: TGTGCCAGCTCACCAGGGGAGGGCAATCAGCCCCAGCATTTT.

This sequence joins TRBV5-1 and TRBJ1-1; tentative D call: TRBD1 (5 bases). CDR3 length: 15 residues. Germline CDR1 SGHRS, CDR2 YFSETQ. Between the trimmed V and J ends, which lost 0 bases and 0 bases, there was a span of 9 bases. The CDR3, as DNA: TGCGCCAGCAGCTTGGATGAGGGGTTGAACACTGAAGCTTTCTTT. Protein sequence: CASSLDEGLNTEAFF.

In nucleotides, the CDR3 is TGTGCCAGCAGCTTGGGAGCGTCTGGGGCCAACGTCCTGACTTTC. This encodes CASSLGASGANVLTF. The chain carries TRBV5-5 and TRBJ2-6; D gene ambiguous. The length of the CDR3 is 15 residues. The V end lost 0 bases, the J end lost 1 base, and 5 bases lay between the germline ends. Looked up from germline, CDR1 is SGHKS and CDR2 is YYEKEE (reference sequence).

The gene calls are TRBV11-2 and TRBJ1-1; no firm D call. This CDR3 is built from 13 residues. Germline V gene lookup returns CDR1 SGHAT and CDR2 FQNNGV. V was cut by 5 bases and J by 9 bases, with 16 bases left in between. The CDR3 loop reads CASSTRTVDQAFF. The CDR3 nucleotides read TGTGCCAGCAGCACTAGGACCGTTGATCAAGCTTTCTTT.

This clone has just one count. V is TRBV5-8 and J is TRBJ1-1; D possibly corresponds to TRBD1 (6 bases). Trimming cost V 4 bases and J 4 bases, with 17 bases left between them. The CDR3 loop spans 15 amino acids. Germline loops: CDR1 SGHTS, CDR2 YDEGEE. DNA of the CDR3: TGTGCCAGCAGCCAGCAAATAACAGGGCTCACTGAAGCTTTCTTT. This gives the protein CASSQQITGLTEAFF.

This clone has only one observation. The gene calls are TRBV19 and TRBJ1-1; tentatively, D is TRBD1 (5 bases). Per the germline V gene, CDR1 is LNHDA and CDR2 is SQIVND (reference sequence). Trimming took off 3 bases at V and 1 base at J, with 12 bases between the two ends. The CDR3 has 15 residues. CDR3 residues: CASSIPGGANTEAFF. Written as DNA, the CDR3 is TGTGCCAGTAGTATCCCGGGAGGGGCGAACACTGAAGCTTTCTTT.

The chain carries TRBV19 and TRBJ2-2, with 8 bases fitting TRBD1. The germline V gene encodes CDR1 LNHDA and CDR2 SQIVND (reference sequence). The CDR3 is 14 residues long. After removal of 6 bases from V and 7 bases from J, the junction contained 7 bases not matched to a gene. The DNA of the CDR3 is TGTGCCAGTAGACGCCAGGGGGCCAACGGGGAGCTGTTTTTT. Amino acid sequence: CASRRQGANGELFF.

Here the CDR3 DNA reads TGTGCCAGCTCACCTATACTAGCGGGGGCAGAGACCCAGTACTTC. This gives the protein CASSPILAGAETQYF. The V and J genes are TRBV18 and TRBJ2-5, with 11 positions matching TRBD2. The germline V gene has CDR1 KGHSH and CDR2 LQKENI. The CDR3 runs 15 residues. Trimming removed 3 bases from V and 4 bases from J; junction bases left unmatched: 4.

The J gene is TRBJ2-5, the V gene TRBV18; D call uncertain. V was trimmed by 6 bases and J by 2 bases, leaving 19 bases between them. This CDR3 comprises 16 residues. CDR1 is KGHSH, CDR2 LQKENI, per germline. This CDR3 is CASSQTYSGRQETQYF. CDR3 nucleotides: TGTGCCAGCTCCCAAACCTATTCAGGCCGGCAAGAGACCCAGTACTTC.

The chain combines TRBV5-6 with TRBJ1-2; D remains ambiguous. Germline CDR1 and CDR2: SGHDT and YYEEEE. The CDR3 extends over 14 amino acids. V lost 0 bases to trimming and J lost 1 base, with 7 bases between them. The CDR3 loop reads CASSLDRRNYGYTF. The DNA for the CDR3 is TGTGCCAGCAGCTTGGACCGACGTAACTATGGCTACACCTTC.

The chain combines TRBV6-5 with TRBJ2-1; 7 nucleotides match TRBD2. Germline lookup yields CDR1 MNHEY and CDR2 SVGAGI. J lost 3 bases, V lost 6 bases, and 2 bases had no gene match. This CDR3 is built from 13 residues. CDR3: CASSRDYYNEQFF. The DNA of the CDR3 is TGTGCCAGCAGCCGGGACTACTACAATGAGCAGTTCTTC.

CDR3 loop: CASRPTGLVETQYF. In DNA, the CDR3 is TGTGCCAGCAGGCCGACAGGGTTGGTAGAGACCCAGTACTTC. This chain links TRBV6-5 with TRBJ2-5; 7 bases agree with TRBD1. The CDR3 extends over 14 amino acids. V was pared by 6 bases and J by 4 bases, with 8 bases of the junction left unmatched. Germline V lookup: CDR1 MNHEY, CDR2 SVGAGI.

The chain links TRBV6-5 to TRBJ1-2, with 8 bases identical to TRBD1. Trimming at V came to 6 bases and at J to 3 bases, leaving 9 bases not matched to a gene. In germline, CDR1 is MNHEY, CDR2 SVGAGI. This CDR3 has 15 residues. The CDR3 loop reads CASRRLTGGDYGYTF. Here the CDR3 DNA reads TGTGCCAGCAGAAGACTCACAGGGGGGGACTATGGCTACACCTTC.

The chain couples TRBV3-1 (or the pseudogene TRBV3-2) to TRBJ1-5; 7 positions agree with TRBD1. Germline-derived CDR1 and CDR2 are LGHDT and YNNKEL (reference sequence). J lost 5 bases, V lost 4 bases, and 5 bases had no gene match. There are 14 residues in the CDR3. This CDR3 reads CASSPTGWDQPQHF. The CDR3 nucleotides are TGTGCCAGCAGCCCGACAGGGTGGGATCAGCCCCAGCATTTT.

This clone was observed once. The chain couples TRBV7-8 to TRBJ2-3; possibly TRBD1 for D (5 bases). Germline CDR1 reads SGHVS; CDR2 reads FQNEAQ. The V end was cut by 0 bases, the J end by 1 base, with 8 bases between. This CDR3 has 15 amino acids. The CDR3 nucleotides read TGTGCCAGCAGCTTAGCAGGGGCACGCACAGATACGCAGTATTTT. Translation: CASSLAGARTDTQYF.

The rearrangement uses TRBV19 and TRBJ2-5; 11 nucleotides match TRBD2. Germline V gene data show CDR1 as LNHDA and CDR2 as SQIVND (reference sequence). There are 15 residues in the CDR3. The junction had 4 bases not matched to a gene; V was cut back by 4 bases and J by 3 bases. CDR3: CASSTLAGGKETQYF. In DNA, the CDR3 is TGTGCCAGTAGTACGCTAGCGGGGGGTAAAGAGACCCAGTACTTC.

CDR3 sequence: CASSSPGLSYEQYF. The DNA for the CDR3 is TGTGCCAGCAGCTCCCCGGGACTATCCTACGAGCAGTACTTC. The chain couples TRBV7-2 to TRBJ2-7; 7 bases line up with TRBD2. The V segment lost 4 bases and the J segment 1 base; nucleotides outside the gene matches: 4. The CDR3 spans 14 residues. The germline CDR1 and CDR2 sequences are SGHTA and FQGNSA.